The 23 T cell receptor beta chains below come from one sample, sequenced in a study of blood T cell repertoires in COVID-19. Using immunoSEQ multiplex PCR, the repertoire was profiled, and TCRdb retains in-frame clones only, with some absent. The sample consists of under 300,000 clones, under 85% of them appearing once. The sample taken for sequencing was peripheral blood. The receptor set was obtained from a man aged 25-40 years who had recovered from COVID-19.

The chain carries TRBV12-5 and TRBJ2-5; 8 bases agree with TRBD1. Germline V gene lookup returns CDR1 LGHNT and CDR2 FRNRAP. CDR3 length equals 17 residues. J gave up 4 bases and V 0 bases, and 10 bases lay outside the gene matches. Written as DNA, the CDR3 is TGTGCTAGTGGTTTGGTACAGGGGGGCTGGGGTCGAGAGACCCAGTACTTC. It codes for CASGLVQGGWGRETQYF.

The V gene is TRBV5-4, the J gene TRBJ1-6, with D possibly TRBD1 on 5 matching bases. The germline V gene encodes CDR1 SGHNT and CDR2 YYREEE (reference sequence). V was cut by 6 bases and J by 7 bases, with 17 bases left in between. The CDR3 runs 15 residues. CDR3 residues: CASTPGGVGNSPLHF. CDR3 DNA: TGTGCCAGCACCCCCGGGGGAGTAGGGAATTCACCCCTCCACTTT.

This clone was recorded a few times. The rearrangement links TRBV2 to TRBJ2-2; D may be TRBD1 (6 bases). The V gene lost 3 bases and the J gene lost 7 bases, with 12 bases spanning the gap. Germline loops: CDR1 SNHLY, CDR2 FYNNEI. The CDR3 contains 14 residues. CDR3 coding DNA: TGTGCCAGCAGTGACCAGGGGTACGTCGGGGAGCTGTTTTTT. As protein: CASSDQGYVGELFF.

The rearrangement uses TRBV5-4 and TRBJ1-3, with D possibly matching TRBD1 (5 bases). Germline V gives CDR1 SGHNT, CDR2 YYREEE (reference sequence). With 5 bases removed from V and 7 bases from J, the gap between germline ends came to 16 bases. The CDR3 totals 14 residues. The CDR3 loop is CASSRDFWNNTIYF. The DNA of the CDR3 is TGTGCCAGCAGTCGGGACTTCTGGAACAACACCATATATTTT. Full variable domain (rest looked up from reference TRBV5-4 and TRBJ1-3): ETGVTQSPTHLIKTRGQQVTLRCSSQSGHNTVSWYQQALGQGPQFIFQYYREEENGRGNFPPRFSGLQFPNYSSELNVNALELDDSALYLCASSRDFWNNTIYFGEGSWLTVV.

This sequence joins TRBV5-4 and TRBJ1-2, with 7 nucleotides matching TRBD1. This CDR3 is built from 13 residues. Germline values: CDR1 SGHNT, CDR2 YYREEE (reference sequence). J lost 8 bases, V lost 3 bases, and 7 bases had no gene match. The DNA for the CDR3 is TGTGCCAGCAGCTGGGACAGAAGGAAGGGCTACACCTTC. The encoded protein is CASSWDRRKGYTF.

The gene calls are TRBV7-3 and TRBJ2-1; TRBD2 matches at 9 bases. The trim removed 5 bases at V and 13 bases at J, leaving 9 bases unmatched. CDR1 SGHTA and CDR2 FQGTGA come from the germline V gene. This CDR3 is 13 amino acids long. CDR3 DNA sequence: TGTGCCAGCAGCCCCTACTCGGGACTAGCTCAGTTCTTC. Its protein product is CASSPYSGLAQFF.

This chain links TRBV7-8 with TRBJ1-5; 11 positions match TRBD1. V lost 2 bases and J lost 7; bases outside the gene matches: 16. CDR1 is SGHVS and CDR2 is FQNEAQ in the germline V gene. The CDR3 has 19 amino acids. CDR3 sequence reads: CASSLTAHGQGATGQPQHF. CDR3 bases: TGTGCCAGCAGCTTAACTGCCCACGGACAGGGGGCGACAGGGCAGCCCCAGCATTTT.

The genes are TRBV5-4 and TRBJ1-2; the D is unclear. The germline V gene has CDR1 SGHNT and CDR2 YYREEE (reference sequence). CDR3 length: 14 residues. V dropped 4 bases and J dropped 4 bases, with 14 bases sitting between them. This CDR3 is CASSQEGGGYGYTF. CDR3 nucleotides: TGTGCCAGCAGCCAAGAGGGAGGCGGCTATGGCTACACCTTC.

This chain connects TRBV18 to TRBJ1-4, with D possibly being TRBD1 (5 bases). The CDR3 extends over 17 amino acids. From germline, CDR1 is KGHSH and CDR2 LQKENI. Trimming pared 0 bases from V and 6 bases from J, leaving 17 bases between. CDR3 DNA: TGTGCCAGCTCACCACCCGCCGGTGGAGGGGATTATGAAAAACTGTTTTTT. It yields the protein CASSPPAGGGDYEKLFF.

This clone was seen a single time. The V call is TRBV3-1 (or the pseudogene TRBV3-2), the J call TRBJ2-5; tentatively, D is TRBD2 (5 bases). V was cut by 7 bases and J by 5 bases, with 20 bases left in between. Germline V gene lookup returns CDR1 LGHDT and CDR2 YNNKEL (reference sequence). This CDR3 comprises 15 residues. CDR3 amino acids: CASTTGKERVETQYF. The CDR3 nucleotides read TGTGCCAGCACCACCGGTAAAGAGAGGGTCGAGACCCAGTACTTC.

The chain couples TRBV18 to TRBJ2-1; 13 bases line up with TRBD2. The CDR3 consists of 15 residues. Germline lookup yields CDR1 KGHSH and CDR2 LQKENI. Unmatched junction bases numbered 6, after V lost 4 bases and J lost 9 bases. CDR3 protein: CASSRTSGGASEQFF. For the CDR3, the DNA is TGTGCCAGCTCACGAACTAGCGGGGGGGCCAGTGAGCAGTTCTTC.

This clone was seen a few times. The CDR3 bases are TGTGCCAGCAGTCAGACAGCTGTTTTCACTGAAGCTTTCTTT. It is translated as CASSQTAVFTEAFF. This chain uses TRBV27 with TRBJ1-1; a possible D gene is TRBD1 (5 bases). The CDR3 has 14 residues. Trimming removed 5 bases at V and 4 bases at J, with 14 bases between. Germline lookup yields CDR1 MNHEY and CDR2 SMNVEV (reference sequence).

CDR3 sequence reads: CASRETGGPETQYF. DNA for the CDR3: TGTGCCAGCAGAGAAACCGGAGGGCCGGAGACCCAGTACTTC. The chain recombines TRBV5-8 with TRBJ2-5; TRBD2 might be the D (6 bases). Germline assignment: CDR1 SGHTS and CDR2 YDEGEE. Trimming cost V 5 bases and J 5 bases, with 16 bases left between them. This CDR3 spans 14 amino acids.

The V and J genes are TRBV2 and TRBJ2-5; 11 bases are shared with TRBD2. The CDR3 consists of 15 residues. CDR1 SNHLY and CDR2 FYNNEI come from the germline V gene. Trimming took 5 bases from V and 0 from J; bases not matched to a gene: 2. CDR3 amino acids: CASSYSGGDQETQYF. Here the CDR3 DNA reads TGTGCCAGCAGTTATAGCGGGGGGGACCAAGAGACCCAGTACTTC.

Of note for this clone: This sample also contains other DNA sequences that code for the same CDR3. The V gene is TRBV10-1, the J gene TRBJ1-1; D possibly corresponds to TRBD1 (5 bases). The CDR3 has 13 amino acids. Germline V gives CDR1 WNHNN, CDR2 SYGVQD (reference sequence). The V and J ends lost 2 bases and 2 bases respectively, with 6 bases between them. The CDR3, as DNA: TGCGCCAGCAGTGAGCAGGGAAACACTGAAGCTTTCTTT. This encodes CASSEQGNTEAFF.

This clone has only a few counts. The gene calls are TRBV7-9 and TRBJ1-6; 7 bases map to TRBD1. J was trimmed by 7 bases and V by 1 base; bases with no gene match: 16. Germline V gene data show CDR1 as SEHNR and CDR2 as FQNEAQ (reference sequence). The CDR3 length is 19 residues. CDR3 coding DNA: TGTGCCAGCAGCTTAGGTGGTAAAACGCAGGACAGGCCGAATTCACCCCTCCACTTT. Protein: CASSLGGKTQDRPNSPLHF.

The rearrangement uses TRBV5-4 and TRBJ2-7, with 8 bases that match TRBD1. The CDR3 sequence is 14 residues long. V lost 5 bases and J lost 2; bases outside the gene matches: 6. Germline lookup yields CDR1 SGHNT and CDR2 YYREEE (reference sequence). CDR3 bases: TGTGCCAGCAGTCAACCGGGACAGGCCTACGAGCAGTACTTC. It is translated as CASSQPGQAYEQYF.

This clone was counted only a few times. V gene TRBV10-2 combines with J gene TRBJ2-6; 9 bases line up with TRBD1. The CDR3 length is 18 residues. Trimming cost V 1 base and J 0 bases; bases outside gene matches: 4. Germline V CDR1 and CDR2: WSHSY, SAAADI. DNA of the CDR3: TGCGCCAGCAGTGAGTGGACAGGGGCCTACTCTGGGGCCAACGTCCTGACTTTC. Protein: CASSEWTGAYSGANVLTF.

The V gene is TRBV6-5, the J gene TRBJ1-4; 7 bases agree with TRBD1. J lost 8 bases, V lost 6 bases, and 9 bases had no gene match. Germline V gives CDR1 MNHEY, CDR2 SVGAGI. This CDR3 has 14 residues. In DNA, the CDR3 is TGTGCCAGCAGGGACAGGCCGTTCGGGGAAAAACTGTTTTTT. This encodes CASRDRPFGEKLFF.

The CDR3 nucleotides are TGCGCCAGCAGGACAAGCACAGGGTCGGGGACTGAAGCTTTCTTT. This gives the protein CASRTSTGSGTEAFF. The V gene is TRBV5-1, the J gene TRBJ1-1, with D possibly matching TRBD1 (6 bases). The germline CDR1 and CDR2 sequences are SGHRS and YFSETQ. The V and J ends lost 5 bases and 5 bases respectively, with 19 bases between them. The CDR3 covers 15 residues.

The chain is built from TRBV5-1 and TRBJ1-2; TRBD1 agrees at 9 bases. The germline V gene encodes CDR1 SGHRS and CDR2 YFSETQ. J was trimmed by 0 bases and V by 4 bases; bases with no gene match: 4. The CDR3 covers 15 residues. The CDR3 loop reads CASSTQGASNYGYTF. Written as DNA, the CDR3 is TGCGCCAGCAGCACACAGGGGGCATCTAACTATGGCTACACCTTC.

The rearrangement links TRBV12-5 to TRBJ1-1, with a tentative D call TRBD1 (5 bases). CDR3 length: 14 amino acids. In germline, CDR1 is LGHNT, CDR2 FRNRAP. Trimming took off 1 base at V and 5 bases at J, with 11 bases between the two ends. CDR3: CASGLEGIGTEAFF. CDR3 in DNA: TGTGCTAGTGGTTTGGAGGGGATAGGGACTGAAGCTTTCTTT.

This clone appeared many times. The chain employs TRBV9 and TRBJ2-2, with 9 bases matching TRBD1. Germline lookup yields CDR1 SGDLS and CDR2 YYNGEE. J lost 9 bases, V lost 4 bases, and 10 bases had no gene match. The CDR3 contains 15 residues. CDR3 protein: CASSYGTGRERELFF. For the CDR3, the DNA is TGTGCCAGCAGCTATGGGACAGGGAGGGAAAGGGAGCTGTTTTTT.